Below are 21 T cell receptor beta chains sequenced from a single sample in a study of T cells after yellow fever vaccination. Via MiXCR, TCRdb re-called the 5' RACE reads, giving one row per CDR3 protein. The sample lists around 590,000 distinct CDR3 sequences, 10% to 15% seen once, with 15% in the top ten. This material consisted of PBMCs, taken on the day of the yellow fever booster vaccination. The receptor source for this set is a young man who received the YFV17D yellow fever vaccine.

The rearrangement links TRBV20-1 to TRBJ1-2; D unresolved. Germline CDR1 DFQATT, CDR2 SNEGSKA (reference sequence). V was pared by 1 base and J by 7 bases, with 25 bases between. CDR3 length: 17 residues. CDR3 amino acids: CSARAMGTAGVLGGYTF. The CDR3 nucleotides are TGCAGTGCTAGAGCCATGGGTACAGCGGGTGTTCTCGGTGGCTACACCTTC.

This clonotype has more than one count but fewer than ten. The V call is TRBV6-1, the J call TRBJ2-5; D may be TRBD1 or TRBD2 (5 bases each). The CDR3 is 14 amino acids. The V gene lost 9 bases and the J gene lost 1 base, with 15 bases spanning the gap. CDR1 is MNHNS and CDR2 is SASEGT in the germline V gene. This chain's CDR3 is CASEGGAGQETQYF. In DNA, the CDR3 is TGTGCCAGTGAGGGTGGGGCCGGCCAAGAGACCCAGTACTTC.

The chain employs TRBV4-3 and TRBJ2-3, with TRBD1 as a possible D gene (6 bases). The CDR3 is made up of 14 amino acids. The ends were cut back, 4 bases at V and 7 bases at J, with 15 bases in the middle. Germline CDR1 is LGHNA and CDR2 is YSLEER. The CDR3 region is CASSPDTQGHTQYF. CDR3 bases: TGCGCCAGCAGCCCCGATACACAGGGACATACGCAGTATTTT.

In nucleotides, the CDR3 is TGTGCCAGTAGGCTGGGGGCAGGCACCGGGGAGCTGTTTTTT. Its translation: CASRLGAGTGELFF. The chain is built from TRBV19 and TRBJ2-2, with a tentative D call TRBD1 (6 bases). V lost 6 bases, J lost 4 bases, and 12 bases lay in between. In germline, CDR1 is LNHDA, CDR2 SQIVND (reference sequence). This CDR3 contains 14 residues.

The rearrangement uses TRBV25-1 and TRBJ2-5, with 8 bases aligning to TRBD2. The germline gives CDR1 MGHDK, CDR2 SYGVNS. This CDR3 has 18 residues. The CDR3 protein is CVDQPSRSDGRAVETQYF. The DNA for the CDR3 is TGTGTCGATCAACCAAGCCGTTCAGACGGGAGGGCCGTGGAGACCCAGTACTTC. The entire variable domain, with the rest obtained from reference TRBV25-1 and TRBJ2-5, is as follows: EADIYQTPRYLVIGTGKKITLECSQTMGHDKMYWYQQDPGMELHLIHYSYGVNSTEKGDLSSESTVSRIRTEHFPLTLESARPSHTSQYLCVDQPSRSDGRAVETQYFGPGTRLLVL.

The chain couples TRBV18 to TRBJ1-2, with a weak D call TRBD1 (6 bases). V lost 8 bases, J lost 1 base, and 20 bases lay in between. Germline V lookup: CDR1 KGHSH, CDR2 LQKENI. This CDR3 comprises 16 residues. The CDR3 DNA follows: TGTGCCAGCCATTCCGCCGGGACAAACTTTAACTATGGCTACACCTTC. Amino acid sequence: CASHSAGTNFNYGYTF.

The rearrangement links TRBV11-2 to TRBJ2-5, with a weak D call TRBD1 (5 bases). The CDR3 extends over 13 amino acids. V lost 5 bases, J lost 7 bases, and 14 bases lay in between. The V gene's germline CDR1 is SGHAT and CDR2 FQNNGV. The CDR3 bases are TGTGCCAGCAGCGTCCAGGACACTCGGACCCAGTACTTC. This gives the protein CASSVQDTRTQYF.

The chain has TRBV27 and TRBJ2-7, with a possible D match to TRBD1 (6 bases). Germline V gene data show CDR1 as MNHEY and CDR2 as SMNVEV (reference sequence). The germline V and J ends were trimmed by 5 bases and 6 bases, with 14 bases remaining between them. This CDR3 contains 13 residues. CDR3 sequence: CASSKTGWGEQYF. DNA of the CDR3: TGTGCCAGCAGTAAGACAGGATGGGGCGAGCAGTACTTC.

The V gene is TRBV24-1, the J gene TRBJ2-7; weak D call: TRBD2 (6 bases). The CDR3 covers 14 residues. Trimming removed 5 bases from V and 6 bases from J, with 16 bases in between. CDR1 is KGHDR, CDR2 SFDVKD, per germline. CDR3 sequence (DNA): TGTGCCACCAGTGCCCAGGGAGGAGCGGGCGAGCAGTACTTC. Amino acid sequence: CATSAQGGAGEQYF.

This clonotype was found a few times. The chain couples TRBV6-1 to TRBJ2-2; 7 nucleotides agree with TRBD2. Trimming at V came to 11 bases and at J to 6 bases, leaving 12 bases not matched to a gene. The CDR3 runs 14 residues. The germline V gene encodes CDR1 MNHNS and CDR2 SASEGT. CDR3 in amino acids: CACFREGPPGELFF. The CDR3 DNA follows: TGTGCCTGTTTTAGGGAGGGCCCTCCCGGGGAGCTGTTTTTT.

The chain uses TRBV19 and TRBJ2-1; 10 bases are a match to TRBD2. The CDR3 covers 18 residues. Unmatched junction bases numbered 9, after V lost 4 bases and J lost 0 bases. Germline lookup yields CDR1 LNHDA and CDR2 SQIVND (reference sequence). For the CDR3, the DNA is TGTGCCAGTAGTAGAGAGGGACTAGCGCCTAGCTCCTACAATGAGCAGTTCTTC. Translated: CASSREGLAPSSYNEQFF.

As for this clonotype: This CDR3 is missing its conserved last phenylalanine or tryptophan, likely due to a read error. The rearrangement joins TRBV2 to TRBJ2-5; D may match TRBD1 or TRBD2 (5 bases each). Per germline, CDR1 SNHLY and CDR2 FYNNEI. V was shortened by 6 bases and J by 1 base, with 9 bases between the two germline ends. The length of the CDR3 is 13 residues. CDR3 nucleotides: TGTGCCAGCAGCACGGGGCTCCAAGAGACCCAGTACTTA. Its translation: CASSTGLQETQYL.

This clonotype was picked up a small number of times. V gene TRBV27 combines with J gene TRBJ1-2, with D perhaps matching TRBD1 (6 bases). This CDR3 contains 15 residues. V gave up 5 bases and J gave up 6 bases, with 19 bases separating them. Germline V gene sequence: CDR1 MNHEY, CDR2 SMNVEV (reference sequence). The DNA for the CDR3 is TGTGCCAGCAGTCCCCCAACAGGGCGCCCAGATGGCTACACCTTC. This sequence encodes CASSPPTGRPDGYTF.

This chain uses TRBV12-3 or TRBV12-4 with TRBJ1-5; 10 nucleotides agree with TRBD1. With V trimmed by 0 bases and J by 3 bases, 2 bases remained unmatched. The CDR3 runs to 16 residues. The CDR3 loop is CASSLAGQGYNQPQHF. The CDR3 DNA follows: TGTGCCAGCAGTTTAGCGGGACAGGGGTACAATCAGCCCCAGCATTTT.

This clonotype has a handful of counts. The V call is TRBV5-1, the J call TRBJ2-1, with 15 bases lining up with TRBD2. The CDR3 length is 18 residues. CDR1 is SGHRS and CDR2 is YFSETQ in the germline V gene. The V and J ends lost 2 bases and 2 bases, in that order; junction bases with no gene match: 5. CDR3 nucleotides: TGCGCCAGCAGCTTAAGGACTAGCGGGAGGGACGCCTACAATGAGCAGTTCTTC. Protein sequence: CASSLRTSGRDAYNEQFF.

The gene calls are TRBV12-5 and TRBJ2-1; D is possibly TRBD2 (6 bases). CDR1 is LGHNT and CDR2 is FRNRAP in the germline V gene. Trimming removed 6 bases at V and 0 bases at J, with 15 bases between. This CDR3 has 16 amino acids. CDR3: CASGTTSFDSYNEQFF. CDR3 in DNA: TGTGCTAGTGGAACTACTAGCTTCGACTCCTACAATGAGCAGTTCTTC.

The chain combines TRBV10-3 with TRBJ1-5; no clear D gene. CDR1 and CDR2 (germline): ENHRY, SYGVKD. The CDR3 runs 13 residues. Between the trimmed V and J ends, which lost 3 bases and 12 bases, there was a span of 15 bases. The CDR3 loop reads CAISEIEGKGQHF. The CDR3 DNA sequence: TGTGCCATCAGTGAAATTGAAGGGAAAGGCCAGCATTTT.

This clonotype has only a few counts. The genes are TRBV20-1 and TRBJ2-3; D not resolved. V shed 3 bases and J shed 6 bases, with 4 bases lying between them. The CDR3 extends over 10 amino acids. Germline CDR1 DFQATT, CDR2 SNEGSKA (reference sequence). DNA for the CDR3: TGCAGTGCTAGGTGGGATACGCAGTATTTT. Translation gives CSARWDTQYF.

This clonotype has just a few counts. The J gene is TRBJ2-5, the V gene TRBV6-5, with D unclear. CDR3 length: 15 residues. Germline CDR1 reads MNHEY; CDR2 reads SVGAGI. Trimming took 0 bases from V and 1 from J, leaving 9 bases between them. The CDR3 is CASSYSSAVQETQYF. The CDR3 DNA reads TGTGCCAGCAGTTACTCCTCGGCGGTCCAAGAGACCCAGTACTTC.

The sample holds a few counts of this clonotype. The genes are TRBV19 and TRBJ1-1, with a weak D call TRBD1 (6 bases). The CDR3 has 12 amino acids. The germline CDR1 and CDR2 sequences are LNHDA and SQIVND (reference sequence). Deletions cut 11 bases from V and 7 bases from J, with 17 bases between. CDR3 in amino acids: CAAGHRDGEAFF. In nucleotides, the CDR3 is TGTGCCGCGGGCCACAGGGACGGTGAAGCTTTCTTT.

This clonotype occurred a few times. V gene TRBV6-1 combines with J gene TRBJ1-2; TRBD1 matches at 7 bases. The CDR3 covers 13 residues. Germline values: CDR1 MNHNS, CDR2 SASEGT. V lost 6 bases and J lost 6; bases outside the gene matches: 7. The CDR3 DNA reads as TGTGCCAGCAGCTCGACAGGGCGAAATGGCTACACCTTC. Translated: CASSSTGRNGYTF.